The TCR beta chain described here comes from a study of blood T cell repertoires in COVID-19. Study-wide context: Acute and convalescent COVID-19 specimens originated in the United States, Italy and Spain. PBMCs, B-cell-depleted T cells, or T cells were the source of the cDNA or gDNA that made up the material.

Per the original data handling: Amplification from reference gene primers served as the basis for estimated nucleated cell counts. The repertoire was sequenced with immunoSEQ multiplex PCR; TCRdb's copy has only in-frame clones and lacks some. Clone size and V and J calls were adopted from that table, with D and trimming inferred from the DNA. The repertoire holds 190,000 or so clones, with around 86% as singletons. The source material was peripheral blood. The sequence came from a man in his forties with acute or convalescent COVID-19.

The chain's CDR3 is CASSLQGMGEAFF. Here the CDR3 DNA reads TGTGCCAGCAGCTTACAGGGAATGGGTGAAGCTTTCTTT. This rearrangement joins TRBV2 to TRBJ1-1; possibly TRBD1 for D (6 bases). The germline gives CDR1 SNHLY, CDR2 FYNNEI. The length of the CDR3 is 13 residues. Trimming removed 6 bases from V and 7 bases from J, with 15 bases in between.